Following are 28 T cell receptor beta chains from one sample sequenced in a study of T cells in Graves' hyperthyroidism and ophthalmopathy. Using RNA transcripts as the source, TCR beta CDR3 regions were amplified. First-round RT-PCR targeting the TCR CDR3 was performed with the HTBI primer set. TCRdb passed the multiplex PCR reads through MiXCR, listing each CDR3 protein once. This repertoire shows some 650,000 distinct CDR3 sequences, more than 15% found once; its top ten account for around 3.5%. Source material: blood. The source of these receptors is a woman aged 40 to 50 with Graves' ophthalmopathy.

The chain carries TRBV27 and TRBJ2-3; 9 nucleotides agree with TRBD2. This CDR3 is 17 amino acids long. V lost 0 bases, J lost 2 bases, and 6 bases stayed unmatched. Looked up from germline, CDR1 is MNHEY and CDR2 is SMNVEV (reference sequence). This CDR3 reads CASSLSAASGVTDTQYF. DNA of the CDR3: TGTGCCAGCAGTTTATCCGCGGCTAGCGGGGTCACAGATACGCAGTATTTT.

This clonotype was seen a few times. The chain has TRBV20-1 and TRBJ2-1; TRBD1 might be the D (5 bases). V was trimmed by 5 bases and J by 7 bases, leaving 12 bases between them. The length of the CDR3 is 12 residues. Germline V CDR1 and CDR2: DFQATT, SNEGSKA (reference sequence). CDR3 coding DNA: TGCAGTGCTCCGGACATATCGAATGAGCAGTTCTTC. It specifies CSAPDISNEQFF.

This clonotype was found a few times. One junction end disagrees with the germline gene, perhaps due to a read error. This chain's CDR3 is CASSRDPSTDTQYF. CDR3 nucleotides: TGTGCTAGCAGCCGGGACCCTAGCACAGATACGCAGTATTTT. The chain carries TRBV7-7 and TRBJ2-3; D may be TRBD1 or TRBD2 (5 bases each). The CDR3 contains 14 residues. Germline V gives CDR1 SSHAT, CDR2 FNYEAQ (reference sequence).

This clonotype came up a few times. This chain joins TRBV29-1 and TRBJ2-1; the match to TRBD2 covers 11 bases. The CDR3 runs 14 residues. The J segment lost 8 bases and the V segment lost 3 bases, leaving 6 bases of the junction unmatched. CDR1 and CDR2 from the germline V gene are SQVTM and ANQGSEA. In DNA form, the CDR3 reads TGCAGCGTTGATAGTAGCGGGAGGGCAGATGAGCAGTTCTTC. This encodes CSVDSSGRADEQFF.

This clonotype was found a few times. At one end, the junction sequence differs from germline, possibly due to a read error. The chain links TRBV3-1 to TRBJ2-1, with D perhaps matching TRBD2 (6 bases). The CDR3 has 12 amino acids. The germline gives CDR1 LGHDT, CDR2 YNNKEL (reference sequence). The CDR3 bases are TGTGCCTGCAGTCAAGGGAGGATTGAGCAGTTCTTC. Translated, it gives CACSQGRIEQFF.

This clonotype was seen only a few times. The genes are TRBV2 and TRBJ2-1, with TRBD2 identical over 7 bases. Germline CDR1 is SNHLY and CDR2 is FYNNEI. The junction had 9 bases not matched to a gene; V was cut back by 7 bases and J by 12 bases. The CDR3 totals 12 residues. The CDR3 nucleotides read TGTGCCAGCAATCCGGAGGGGAGGGGGCAGTTCTTC. This encodes CASNPEGRGQFF.

This clonotype was seen a few times. This chain uses TRBV30 with TRBJ2-3; D might be TRBD1 (7 bases). Trimming pared 4 bases from V and 2 bases from J, leaving 19 bases between. The CDR3 runs to 16 residues. The germline gives CDR1 GTSNPN, CDR2 SVGIG (reference sequence). CDR3 protein: CAWTKGAGGFTDTQYF. In DNA form, the CDR3 reads TGTGCCTGGACCAAGGGGGCAGGGGGGTTCACAGATACGCAGTATTTT.

This clonotype came up many times. The chain uses TRBV5-1 and TRBJ2-1, with D possibly matching TRBD1 (6 bases). CDR1 is SGHRS, CDR2 YFSETQ, per germline. V lost 0 bases to trimming and J lost 5 bases, with 12 bases between them. The CDR3 is made up of 15 amino acids. CDR3 nucleotides: TGCGCCAGCAGCTTGGAGGGGGTAGGGCACAATGAGCAGTTCTTC. Its protein product is CASSLEGVGHNEQFF.

To note about this clonotype: One end of the junction does not line up with germline, which may come from a read error. The genes are TRBV5-6 and TRBJ2-2; perhaps TRBD2 as D (5 bases). Germline values: CDR1 SGHDT, CDR2 YYEEEE. There are 13 residues in the CDR3. The CDR3 nucleotides are TGTGCCAGCAGCTTGTACTTCACCGGGGAGCTGCTTTTT. Its protein is CASSLYFTGELLF.

This clonotype was recorded many times. CDR3 loop: CASSFSDGSEDTQYF. CDR3 in DNA: TGTGCCAGCAGCTTCTCTGACGGGAGCGAAGATACGCAGTATTTT. The gene calls are TRBV7-8 and TRBJ2-3; TRBD2 might be the D (6 bases). V shed 3 bases and J shed 5 bases, with 15 bases lying between them. Germline-derived CDR1 and CDR2 are SGHVS and FQNEAQ. CDR3 length equals 15 residues.

V and J are TRBV5-6 and TRBJ2-7, with D possibly matching TRBD2 (6 bases). The germline CDR1 and CDR2 sequences are SGHDT and YYEEEE. Trimming took off 4 bases at V and 1 base at J, with 12 bases between the two ends. This CDR3 has 14 residues. The CDR3 reads CASSVRRESYEQYF. CDR3 nucleotides: TGTGCCAGCAGCGTTAGGCGGGAATCCTACGAGCAGTACTTC.

This clonotype was picked up a small number of times. The chain uses TRBV2 and TRBJ2-2; possible D gene TRBD1, 6 bases. Germline V gene data show CDR1 as SNHLY and CDR2 as FYNNEI. The CDR3 length is 15 residues. V lost 6 bases to trimming and J lost 1 base, with 12 bases between them. The CDR3 loop is CASSVQGLNTGELFF. Here the CDR3 DNA reads TGTGCCAGCAGCGTACAGGGATTGAACACCGGGGAGCTGTTTTTT.

This clonotype was picked up many times. V and J are TRBV20-1 and TRBJ2-3, with 12 positions matching TRBD2. This CDR3 is built from 14 residues. Germline CDR1 and CDR2: DFQATT and SNEGSKA (reference sequence). V lost 5 bases to trimming and J lost 6 bases; unmatched junction nucleotides: 6. CDR3 DNA: TGCAGTGCTCCACTAGCGGGGGGTTCGGATACGCAGTATTTT. Translating gives CSAPLAGGSDTQYF.

This clonotype has at least ten counts. The chain is built from TRBV2 and TRBJ1-4; 8 positions match TRBD1. V lost 4 bases to trimming and J lost 8 bases; unmatched junction nucleotides: 6. The CDR3 runs 14 residues. In germline, CDR1 is SNHLY, CDR2 FYNNEI. The CDR3 bases are TGTGCCAGCAGTGTAACAGGGGGGCGGGAAAAACTGTTTTTT. Translating it yields CASSVTGGREKLFF.

V usage is TRBV12-3 or TRBV12-4 and J usage is TRBJ1-1, with TRBD1 identical over 11 bases. The trim removed 5 bases at V and 3 bases at J, leaving 8 bases unmatched. The CDR3 is made up of 16 amino acids. CDR3 residues: CASSPIPGQGDTEAFF. In nucleotides, the CDR3 is TGTGCCAGCAGTCCCATTCCGGGACAGGGGGACACTGAAGCTTTCTTT.

V and J are TRBV15 and TRBJ2-6; the D gene could be TRBD1 or TRBD2 (5 bases each). CDR3 length: 16 residues. Germline V CDR1 and CDR2: LNHNV, YYDKDF (reference sequence). The ends were cut back, 0 bases at V and 4 bases at J, with 10 bases in the middle. CDR3 in DNA: TGTGCCACCAGCAGAGATGGGGGAACGGGGGCCAACGTCCTGACTTTC. It yields the protein CATSRDGGTGANVLTF.

This clonotype was picked up a small number of times. V and J are TRBV19 and TRBJ2-2; D might be TRBD1 (5 bases). The V gene lost 5 bases and the J gene lost 5 bases, with 9 bases spanning the gap. Per the germline V gene, CDR1 is LNHDA and CDR2 is SQIVND (reference sequence). The CDR3 runs 13 residues. The CDR3 sequence: CASSVQGTGELFF. The CDR3, as DNA: TGTGCCAGTAGTGTCCAGGGAACCGGGGAGCTGTTTTTT.

The table lists this clonotype with a few counts. J is TRBJ1-6 and V is TRBV10-2; TRBD1 is a possible D gene (5 bases). The CDR3 loop spans 13 amino acids. Between the trimmed V and J ends, which lost 10 bases and 6 bases, there was a span of 13 bases. Looked up from germline, CDR1 is WSHSY and CDR2 is SAAADI. The CDR3 region is CAIGPGGNSPLHF. In DNA form, the CDR3 reads TGCGCCATAGGCCCTGGGGGTAATTCACCCCTCCACTTT.

The V gene is TRBV20-1, the J gene TRBJ2-5; possible D gene TRBD1, 6 bases. Trimming shortened V by 3 bases and J by 4 bases, and 12 bases separated the two germline ends. The germline gives CDR1 DFQATT, CDR2 SNEGSKA (reference sequence). This CDR3 region has 13 residues. The CDR3 is CSASPQGGETQYF. The CDR3 DNA reads as TGCAGTGCTAGCCCACAGGGCGGAGAGACCCAGTACTTC.

The V gene is TRBV6-2 or TRBV6-3, the J gene TRBJ2-7, with a tentative D call TRBD1 (7 bases). The CDR3 consists of 14 residues. Germline values: CDR1 MNHEY, CDR2 SVGEGT. V lost 2 bases to trimming and J lost 4 bases, with 12 bases between them. The CDR3 DNA sequence: TGTGCCAGCAGTTACGGAGGGGGCGGGTACGAGCAGTACTTC. Translation: CASSYGGGGYEQYF.

The table lists this clonotype with many counts. The genes are TRBV20-1 and TRBJ1-1; D remains ambiguous. In germline, CDR1 is DFQATT, CDR2 SNEGSKA (reference sequence). V dropped 0 bases and J dropped 0 bases, with 5 bases sitting between them. The CDR3 loop spans 13 amino acids. In DNA, the CDR3 is TGCAGTGCTAGAGACAGATTGAACACTGAAGCTTTCTTT. The encoded protein is CSARDRLNTEAFF.

This clonotype was found many times. V usage is TRBV6-1 and J usage is TRBJ2-2; 13 bases are shared with TRBD2. The CDR3 contains 16 residues. J was trimmed by 5 bases and V by 8 bases; bases with no gene match: 8. CDR1 is MNHNS, CDR2 SASEGT, per germline. DNA for the CDR3: TGTGCCAGCTGGGGTACTAGCGGGAGGGGAACCGGGGAGCTGTTTTTT. Protein product: CASWGTSGRGTGELFF.

This clonotype was detected many times. The rearrangement uses TRBV18 and TRBJ2-4, with 7 nucleotides matching TRBD1. Trimming removed 3 bases from V and 8 bases from J; junction bases left unmatched: 10. The CDR3 contains 15 residues. Germline CDR1 reads KGHSH; CDR2 reads LQKENI. The CDR3 loop reads CASSPGQSGMDIQYF. DNA of the CDR3: TGTGCCAGCTCACCGGGACAGTCTGGGATGGACATTCAGTACTTC.

This clonotype was recorded many times. The chain carries TRBV15 and TRBJ2-7, with D maybe TRBD1 (6 bases). The CDR3 loop spans 15 amino acids. The germline gives CDR1 LNHNV, CDR2 YYDKDF (reference sequence). The V and J ends lost 5 bases and 0 bases respectively, with 14 bases between them. CDR3 loop: CATSVEDSSSYEQYF. The DNA of the CDR3 is TGTGCCACCAGCGTGGAGGACAGTAGCTCCTACGAGCAGTACTTC. The entire variable domain, with the rest obtained from reference TRBV15 and TRBJ2-7, is as follows: DAMVIQNPRYQVTQFGKPVTLSCSQTLNHNVMYWYQQKSSQAPKLLFHYYDKDFNNEADTPDNFQSRRPNTSFCFLDIRSPGLGDTAMYLCATSVEDSSSYEQYFGPGTRLTVT.

This chain connects TRBV27 to TRBJ2-7, with no clear D. The CDR3 sequence is 12 residues long. Germline CDR1 and CDR2: MNHEY and SMNVEV (reference sequence). With 8 bases removed from V and 6 bases from J, the gap between germline ends came to 14 bases. The CDR3 region has the DNA TGTGCCAGCGCAGACCTATCTGGCGAGCAGTACTTC. Translated: CASADLSGEQYF.

In this sample, this clonotype turned up a few times. The chain is built from TRBV20-1 and TRBJ2-3; D not resolved. There are 15 residues in the CDR3. Trimming stripped 4 bases from V and 1 base from J, with 15 bases between. Germline V gene sequence: CDR1 DFQATT, CDR2 SNEGSKA (reference sequence). CDR3 sequence (DNA): TGCAGTGCTACGGGCTCGGACGCAGGCACAGATACGCAGTATTTT. This codes for CSATGSDAGTDTQYF.

The gene calls are TRBV9 and TRBJ2-1, with 8 bases fitting TRBD2. The germline CDR1 and CDR2 sequences are SGDLS and YYNGEE. The CDR3 contains 15 residues. V lost 0 bases, J lost 4 bases, and 3 bases stayed unmatched. The CDR3 DNA is TGTGCCAGCAGCGTAGGCAGCGGGAGTTACAATGAGCAGTTCTTC. Translation gives CASSVGSGSYNEQFF. Full variable domain (missing parts from reference TRBV9 and TRBJ2-1): DSGVTQTPKHLITATGQRVTLRCSPRSGDLSVYWYQQSLDQGLQFLIQYYNGEERAKGNILERFSAQQFPDLHSELNLSSLELGDSALYFCASSVGSGSYNEQFFGPGTRLTVL.

This chain connects TRBV6-1 to TRBJ2-5; D unclear. The CDR3 loop spans 11 amino acids. V dropped 7 bases and J dropped 5 bases, with 8 bases sitting between them. From germline, CDR1 is MNHNS and CDR2 SASEGT. CDR3: CASTSNETQYF. CDR3 DNA: TGTGCCAGCACCTCTAACGAGACCCAGTACTTC.